This TCR beta chain was captured in a study of blood T cell repertoires in COVID-19. Germline CDR1 reads MRHNA; CDR2 reads SNTAGT. The CDR3 totals 15 residues. Trimming removed 4 bases from V and 7 bases from J; junction bases left unmatched: 7. Repertoires were generated with immunoSEQ multiplex PCR, while TCRdb's copy carries only in-frame clones and drops some. The sample includes about 210,000 clones, approximately 86% seen only once; the top ten take roughly 0.7%. The origin of this receptor is a man aged 40-49 years with acute or convalescent COVID-19. Sequencing was done on a sample of peripheral blood. The genes are TRBV6-4 and TRBJ2-1; TRBD1 matches at 10 bases. The CDR3 bases are TGTGCCAGCAGTGGCCGACAGGGGGCCAGGAATGAGCAGTTCTTC. Residues: CASSGRQGARNEQFF.